One sample yielded the 17 T cell receptor beta chains listed below, sequenced in a study of shared clonotypes between healthy human individuals. Repertoires were generated with immunoSEQ multiplex PCR, while TCRdb's copy carries only in-frame clones and drops some. The table shows 2 million to 3 million clones, with 85% to 95% occurring only once. What was sequenced was naive CD4+ T cells sorted from blood. The subset was: CD45RA+ positively selected. These receptors came from a man younger than 30 in good health.

Regarding this clone: Other DNA sequences in the sample encode the same CDR3. This chain links TRBV30 with TRBJ2-5; the D call may be TRBD1 or TRBD2 (5 bases each). The CDR3 totals 11 residues. With 3 bases removed from V and 5 bases from J, the gap between germline ends came to 7 bases. Germline-derived CDR1 and CDR2 are GTSNPN and SVGIG (reference sequence). CDR3 DNA: TGTGCCTGGAGCGGGGCGGAGACCCAGTACTTC. Translation: CAWSGAETQYF.

The chain joins TRBV7-8 to TRBJ2-7; D perhaps matches TRBD1 (5 bases). Germline CDR1 and CDR2: SGHVS and FQNEAQ. The CDR3 has 12 amino acids. V lost 6 bases to trimming and J lost 3 bases, with 9 bases between them. CDR3 DNA: TGTGCCAGCAGTCCGGACATCTACGAGCAGTACTTC. It is translated as CASSPDIYEQYF. Using reference TRBV7-8 and TRBJ2-7 for the parts outside the CDR3, the full variable domain is GAGVSQSPRYKVAKRGQDVALRCDPISGHVSLFWYQQALGQGPEFLTYFQNEAQLDKSGLPSDRFFAERPEGSVSTLKIQRTQQEDSAVYLCASSPDIYEQYFGPGTRLTVT.

The chain is built from TRBV5-4 and TRBJ2-1, with 8 nucleotides matching TRBD1. After removal of 7 bases from V and 6 bases from J, the junction contained 12 bases not matched to a gene. The germline V gene has CDR1 SGHNT and CDR2 YYREEE (reference sequence). There are 15 residues in the CDR3. The CDR3 region is CASGVGGTGGNEQFF. CDR3 DNA sequence: TGTGCCAGCGGCGTTGGAGGTACAGGGGGCAATGAGCAGTTCTTC.

Notes on this clone: The sample has other DNA sequences that encode this CDR3 too. The V call is TRBV30, the J call TRBJ1-5, with D possibly TRBD1 on 5 matching bases. V gave up 2 bases and J gave up 2 bases, with 7 bases separating them. The germline CDR1 and CDR2 sequences are GTSNPN and SVGIG (reference sequence). The CDR3 is 13 residues long. The CDR3 reads CAWSQGGNQPQHF. The CDR3 DNA sequence: TGTGCCTGGAGTCAGGGCGGCAATCAGCCCCAGCATTTT.

This chain joins TRBV11-2 and TRBJ2-7; 7 bases fit TRBD1. Germline CDR1 SGHAT, CDR2 FQNNGV. The CDR3 covers 13 residues. V was pared by 5 bases and J by 2 bases, with 3 bases of the junction left unmatched. The CDR3 spells CASSKDRAYEQYF. The CDR3 DNA follows: TGTGCCAGCAGCAAAGACAGGGCCTACGAGCAGTACTTC.

The chain recombines TRBV6-4 with TRBJ1-5; D gene uncertain. The CDR3 extends over 14 amino acids. Germline CDR1 and CDR2: MRHNA and SNTAGT. Trimming left V 7 bases short and J 4 bases short, with 14 bases between. The CDR3 coding sequence is TGTGCCAGCATTCCCCTCTGGGGAAATCAGCCCCAGCATTTT. It is translated as CASIPLWGNQPQHF.

The gene calls are TRBV30 and TRBJ1-3, with 7 positions matching TRBD1. The germline CDR1 and CDR2 sequences are GTSNPN and SVGIG (reference sequence). The CDR3 length is 14 residues. J was trimmed by 4 bases and V by 4 bases; bases with no gene match: 7. CDR3 amino acids: CAWKRDSQGNTIYF. CDR3 coding DNA: TGTGCCTGGAAACGGGACAGTCAAGGAAACACCATATATTTT.

Points on this clone: Other DNA sequences in this specimen translate into the identical CDR3. The CDR3 nucleotides are TGTGCCAGCCGCCAATTACAGGGGGCCAAAAACATTCAGTACTTC. This translates into CASRQLQGAKNIQYF. The gene calls are TRBV11-2 and TRBJ2-4, with 7 bases fitting TRBD1. V shed 8 bases, J shed 1 base, and the junction held 8 bases outside the gene matches. The CDR3 extends over 15 amino acids. Germline V gene lookup returns CDR1 SGHAT and CDR2 FQNNGV.

The J gene is TRBJ2-2, the V gene TRBV4-3; 10 bases fit TRBD2. Unmatched junction bases numbered 17, after V lost 4 bases and J lost 3 bases. The CDR3 covers 20 residues. Germline V lookup: CDR1 LGHNA, CDR2 YSLEER. The CDR3 bases are TGCGCCAGCAGCCTCAACTCCTGGGCCATAGCGGGAGGCGACACCGGGGAGCTGTTTTTT. This encodes CASSLNSWAIAGGDTGELFF.

Note on this clone: Other DNA variants within this sample encode the same CDR3. V gene TRBV6-6 combines with J gene TRBJ2-7; D possibly uses TRBD1 or TRBD2 (5 bases each). The germline V gene encodes CDR1 MNHNY and CDR2 SVGAGI (reference sequence). The V and J ends lost 0 bases and 2 bases respectively, with 8 bases between them. The CDR3 is 14 residues long. The CDR3 loop reads CASSYSLGPYEQYF. The CDR3 coding sequence is TGTGCCAGCAGTTACTCTCTGGGACCCTACGAGCAGTACTTC.

This chain links TRBV5-5 with TRBJ2-7, with D perhaps TRBD1 (6 bases). Germline CDR1 and CDR2: SGHKS and YYEKEE (reference sequence). V shed 2 bases and J shed 2 bases, with 14 bases lying between them. The CDR3 covers 15 residues. CDR3 DNA: TGTGCCAGCAGCTTCCGGACAGAACCGCCCTACGAGCAGTACTTC. This translates into CASSFRTEPPYEQYF.

The rearrangement joins TRBV5-6 to TRBJ2-4, with 12 bases that match TRBD2. Unmatched junction bases numbered 4, after V lost 2 bases and J lost 7 bases. Germline loops: CDR1 SGHDT, CDR2 YYEEEE. The CDR3 is 15 amino acids. CDR3 sequence reads: CASSFLAGGGNIQYF. Written as DNA, the CDR3 is TGTGCCAGCAGCTTCCTAGCGGGAGGGGGGAACATTCAGTACTTC.

Points on this clone: Other DNA variants within this sample encode the same CDR3. V and J are TRBV18 and TRBJ2-7, with TRBD1 matching over 8 bases. J gave up 2 bases and V 3 bases, and 6 bases lay outside the gene matches. Germline CDR1 and CDR2: KGHSH and LQKENI. The CDR3 has 15 amino acids. In DNA form, the CDR3 reads TGTGCCAGCTCACCTGGGACAGGTGGCACCTACGAGCAGTACTTC. Amino acids: CASSPGTGGTYEQYF.

CDR3 sequence: CASSSQISGSPLHF. The CDR3 DNA reads TGTGCCAGCAGTTCACAGATTTCGGGTTCACCCCTCCACTTT. The rearrangement uses TRBV2 and TRBJ1-6; D ambiguous. Per the germline V gene, CDR1 is SNHLY and CDR2 is FYNNEI. The length of the CDR3 is 14 residues. V lost 5 bases, J lost 9 bases, and 14 bases lay in between.

This chain connects TRBV11-2 to TRBJ1-6; TRBD1 might be the D (6 bases). CDR1 is SGHAT, CDR2 FQNNGV, per germline. The length of the CDR3 is 15 residues. The V end lost 1 base, the J end lost 5 bases, and 9 bases lay between the germline ends. DNA of the CDR3: TGTGCCAGCAGCTTAGTAGGACAGAATAATTCACCCCTCCACTTT. This encodes CASSLVGQNNSPLHF.

In this sample, this clone turned up once. This rearrangement joins TRBV7-2 to TRBJ2-7; D is possibly TRBD2 (5 bases). The germline V gene encodes CDR1 SGHTA and CDR2 FQGNSA. The CDR3 totals 15 residues. V lost 1 base and J 2 bases, leaving 12 bases between the germline ends. The chain's CDR3 is CASSLDGLATYEQYF. CDR3 bases: TGTGCCAGCAGCTTAGACGGGCTAGCCACCTACGAGCAGTACTTC.

The chain carries TRBV4-3 and TRBJ2-2; perhaps TRBD2 as D (5 bases). There are 15 residues in the CDR3. V shed 0 bases and J shed 3 bases, with 8 bases lying between them. Germline V gene lookup returns CDR1 LGHNA and CDR2 YSLEER. The chain's CDR3 is CASSQEPADTGELFF. CDR3 sequence (DNA): TGCGCCAGCAGCCAAGAACCAGCGGACACCGGGGAGCTGTTTTTT.